These 26 T cell receptor beta chains came from one sample sequenced in a study of tumour-infiltrating T cells in Burkitt lymphoma. The assay was immunoSEQ multiplex PCR, and TCRdb's table has in-frame clones only and misses some. The sample holds around 45,000 clones, 31% seen once. The sequenced material came from tumor tissue. The receptors shown here come from a human donor with Burkitt lymphoma.

A few counts support this clone. This sequence joins TRBV29-1 and TRBJ1-1; tentative D call: TRBD1 (5 bases). Germline CDR1 and CDR2: SQVTM and ANQGSEA. Trimming took off 4 bases at V and 3 bases at J, with 9 bases between the two ends. The CDR3 loop spans 12 amino acids. The CDR3 sequence: CSVGWGDTEAFF. The CDR3 nucleotides are TGCAGCGTTGGTTGGGGGGACACTGAAGCTTTCTTT.

The table lists this clone with a few counts. This chain joins TRBV6-1 and TRBJ1-2; no firm D call. The V and J ends lost 5 bases and 0 bases respectively, with 13 bases between them. This CDR3 is built from 15 residues. In germline, CDR1 is MNHNS, CDR2 SASEGT. The CDR3 sequence: CASSPKRGSNYGYTF. The DNA for the CDR3 is TGTGCCAGCAGTCCTAAACGTGGTTCTAACTATGGCTACACCTTC.

The V call is TRBV5-1, the J call TRBJ1-2; D gene ambiguous. The CDR3 contains 14 residues. Trimming took off 3 bases at V and 8 bases at J, with 17 bases between the two ends. CDR1 and CDR2 (germline): SGHRS, YFSETQ. The CDR3 sequence: CASSSGPGEGGYTF. The CDR3, as DNA: TGCGCCAGCAGCTCCGGACCCGGGGAAGGAGGCTACACCTTC.

This chain connects TRBV4-3 to TRBJ2-7; 9 bases fit TRBD2. V shed 3 bases and J 2 bases; nucleotides not matched to a gene: 5. The CDR3 is 15 amino acids. Germline V gene data show CDR1 as LGHNA and CDR2 as YSLEER. CDR3: CASSQATSGTYEQYF. In nucleotides, the CDR3 is TGCGCCAGCAGCCAGGCGACTAGCGGCACCTACGAGCAGTACTTC.

This clone was found a few times. V usage is TRBV5-4 and J usage is TRBJ2-7; no clear D gene. The germline V gene encodes CDR1 SGHNT and CDR2 YYREEE (reference sequence). CDR3 size: 14 residues. Trimming left V 6 bases short and J 1 base short, with 14 bases between. The DNA for the CDR3 is TGTGCCAGCACCCCGGCAGGCCATTCCTACGAGCAGTACTTC. Amino acids: CASTPAGHSYEQYF.

The chain couples TRBV6-5 to TRBJ2-1; perhaps TRBD1 as D (5 bases). V shed 8 bases and J shed 0 bases, with 11 bases lying between them. The CDR3 loop spans 14 amino acids. The germline CDR1 and CDR2 sequences are MNHEY and SVGAGI. The CDR3: CASSRQGSYNEQFF. The DNA of the CDR3 is TGTGCCAGCTCCCGCCAGGGCTCCTACAATGAGCAGTTCTTC.

This clone is a singleton in its sample. The rearrangement links TRBV19 to TRBJ2-3, with a possible D match to TRBD2 (5 bases). Germline-derived CDR1 and CDR2 are LNHDA and SQIVND (reference sequence). V was trimmed by 6 bases and J by 1 base, leaving 8 bases between them. This CDR3 contains 13 residues. CDR3 sequence reads: CASSLGGTDTQYF. The CDR3 region has the DNA TGTGCCAGTAGCCTCGGGGGCACAGATACGCAGTATTTT.

This clone appeared a few times. The chain employs TRBV6-5 and TRBJ1-2; D ambiguous. With 4 bases removed from V and 8 bases from J, the gap between germline ends came to 17 bases. CDR3 length: 14 residues. Per the germline V gene, CDR1 is MNHEY and CDR2 is SVGAGI. The CDR3 DNA is TGTGCCAGCAGTTCATTTTGGACCGGAAGGGGCTACACCTTC. It codes for CASSSFWTGRGYTF.

V gene TRBV27 combines with J gene TRBJ2-1, with D tentatively TRBD1 or TRBD2 (5 bases each). The V and J ends lost 5 bases and 1 base respectively, with 9 bases between them. This CDR3 spans 14 amino acids. Germline CDR1 is MNHEY and CDR2 is SMNVEV (reference sequence). Here the CDR3 DNA reads TGTGCCAGCAGTCTTGGGGGATCCTACAATGAGCAGTTCTTC. Protein sequence: CASSLGGSYNEQFF.

The genes are TRBV7-9 and TRBJ2-5, with TRBD1 identical over 8 bases. CDR3 length: 16 amino acids. Germline trimming cut 4 bases from V and 0 bases from J; bases unmatched to any gene: 7. Per the germline V gene, CDR1 is SEHNR and CDR2 is FQNEAQ (reference sequence). The CDR3 loop is CASSSRDRYDQETQYF. DNA for the CDR3: TGTGCCAGCAGCTCCCGGGACAGGTACGACCAAGAGACCCAGTACTTC.

The chain couples TRBV20-1 to TRBJ2-7; TRBD2 might be the D (6 bases). CDR3 length: 10 residues. Germline V CDR1 and CDR2: DFQATT, SNEGSKA (reference sequence). V lost 3 bases, J lost 7 bases, and 7 bases lay in between. The DNA for the CDR3 is TGCAGTGCTAGTCGGGGGGAGCAGTACTTC. Translated: CSASRGEQYF.

The chain has TRBV6-6 and TRBJ1-5; no firm D call. The CDR3 sequence is 14 residues long. With 1 base removed from V and 5 bases from J, the gap between germline ends came to 9 bases. Germline lookup yields CDR1 MNHNY and CDR2 SVGAGI (reference sequence). The CDR3 DNA reads as TGTGCCAGCAGTTACTTGAGGTTGCATCAGCCCCAGCATTTT. It is translated as CASSYLRLHQPQHF.

The chain recombines TRBV7-8 with TRBJ2-2; TRBD2 matches at 7 bases. Germline-derived CDR1 and CDR2 are SGHVS and FQNEAQ. Germline trimming cut 5 bases from V and 1 base from J; bases unmatched to any gene: 7. This CDR3 comprises 16 residues. CDR3 loop: CASSPLRGRNTGELFF. CDR3 sequence (DNA): TGTGCCAGCAGCCCCCTGCGGGGGAGGAACACCGGGGAGCTGTTTTTT.

The V gene is TRBV29-1, the J gene TRBJ2-7, with 7 nucleotides matching TRBD1. The germline V gene encodes CDR1 SQVTM and CDR2 ANQGSEA. J gave up 7 bases and V 5 bases, and 11 bases lay outside the gene matches. CDR3 length: 13 amino acids. The CDR3 here is CSVQLGAQGEQYF. The CDR3, as DNA: TGCAGCGTTCAACTGGGCGCACAGGGGGAGCAGTACTTC.

The V call is TRBV6-6, the J call TRBJ1-2, with D tentatively TRBD1 (6 bases). This CDR3 comprises 13 residues. Trimming took 6 bases from V and 1 from J, leaving 9 bases between them. Germline CDR1 MNHNY, CDR2 SVGAGI (reference sequence). CDR3 amino acids: CASRPQGNYGYTF. CDR3 sequence (DNA): TGTGCCAGCAGACCACAGGGTAACTATGGCTACACCTTC.

This chain connects TRBV15 to TRBJ2-3; D perhaps matches TRBD2 (5 bases). Germline loops: CDR1 LNHNV, CDR2 YYDKDF (reference sequence). Trimming removed 5 bases from V and 1 base from J, with 13 bases in between. The CDR3 contains 15 residues. The CDR3: CATSDQRTRTDTQYF. The CDR3 region has the DNA TGTGCCACCAGCGACCAGCGGACTCGCACAGATACGCAGTATTTT.

The chain employs TRBV9 and TRBJ1-1; unclear D gene. This CDR3 is 15 amino acids long. Deletions cut 5 bases from V and 0 bases from J, with 14 bases between. Looked up from germline, CDR1 is SGDLS and CDR2 is YYNGEE. This CDR3 is CASSPYDEMNTEAFF. The CDR3 coding sequence is TGTGCCAGCAGTCCCTACGACGAGATGAACACTGAAGCTTTCTTT.

J is TRBJ2-1 and V is TRBV5-4; TRBD1 or TRBD2 may be the D gene (6 bases each). With 4 bases removed from V and 9 bases from J, the gap between germline ends came to 17 bases. Germline-derived CDR1 and CDR2 are SGHNT and YYREEE (reference sequence). The CDR3 has 14 residues. Here the CDR3 DNA reads TGTGCCAGCAGCCCTCGACCTGAGGGGGGTGAGCAGTTCTTC. Translation: CASSPRPEGGEQFF.

CDR3 in amino acids: CASSRTGHLISYEQYF. The CDR3 DNA sequence: TGTGCCAGCAGCCGAACTGGACATCTAATCTCCTACGAGCAGTACTTC. V and J are TRBV5-5 and TRBJ2-7; a weak D match, TRBD1 (5 bases). The CDR3 runs 16 residues. Trimming removed 4 bases at V and 0 bases at J, with 17 bases between. Germline values: CDR1 SGHKS, CDR2 YYEKEE (reference sequence).

This clone was observed a handful of times. The J gene is TRBJ2-5, the V gene TRBV29-1, with no clear D. This CDR3 is 12 amino acids long. Germline values: CDR1 SQVTM, CDR2 ANQGSEA. Trimming took 6 bases from V and 1 from J, leaving 9 bases between them. The CDR3 here is CSVIMLQETQYF. The CDR3 nucleotides read TGCAGCGTAATCATGCTCCAAGAGACCCAGTACTTC.

The chain couples TRBV6-4 to TRBJ2-1; 14 nucleotides agree with TRBD2. CDR3 length equals 19 residues. J gave up 9 bases and V 0 bases, and 13 bases lay outside the gene matches. Looked up from germline, CDR1 is MRHNA and CDR2 is SNTAGT. The CDR3 loop is CASSDSGLTSGGEASEQFF. As DNA, the CDR3 is TGTGCCAGCAGTGACTCGGGATTGACTAGCGGGGGGGAAGCGAGTGAGCAGTTCTTC.

This clone was seen a few times. The chain links TRBV2 to TRBJ1-2; 9 bases line up with TRBD1. V shed 6 bases and J 7 bases; nucleotides not matched to a gene: 9. The CDR3 consists of 14 residues. The germline V gene has CDR1 SNHLY and CDR2 FYNNEI. The CDR3 sequence is CASSVTGGEGGYTF. The CDR3 region has the DNA TGTGCCAGCAGCGTGACAGGGGGAGAGGGTGGCTACACCTTC.

The chain carries TRBV9 and TRBJ1-1; D is possibly TRBD1 (5 bases). This CDR3 has 15 residues. With 0 bases removed from V and 1 base from J, the gap between germline ends came to 10 bases. Germline V gene lookup returns CDR1 SGDLS and CDR2 YYNGEE. CDR3 residues: CASSVDPGTNTEAFF. The CDR3 bases are TGTGCCAGCAGCGTAGATCCAGGGACGAACACTGAAGCTTTCTTT. The entire variable domain, with the rest obtained from reference TRBV9 and TRBJ1-1, is as follows: DSGVTQTPKHLITATGQRVTLRCSPRSGDLSVYWYQQSLDQGLQFLIQYYNGEERAKGNILERFSAQQFPDLHSELNLSSLELGDSALYFCASSVDPGTNTEAFFGQGTRLTVV.

There are a few counts of this clone. The genes are TRBV7-2 and TRBJ1-6; no clear D. The V gene lost 1 base and the J gene lost 10 bases, with 20 bases spanning the gap. The CDR3 is 17 amino acids. Germline values: CDR1 SGHTA, CDR2 FQGNSA. As DNA, the CDR3 is TGTGCCAGCAGCTTAGTGTTTAGTGGCGGGGTAGGGTCACCCCTCCACTTT. It is translated as CASSLVFSGGVGSPLHF. The whole variable domain, filled in from reference TRBV7-2 and TRBJ1-6, reads GAGVSQSPSNKVTEKGKDVELRCDPISGHTALYWYRQSLGQGLEFLIYFQGNSAPDKSGLPSDRFSAERTGGSVSTLTIQRTQQEDSAVYLCASSLVFSGGVGSPLHFGNGTRLTVT.

This clone was recorded a few times. V usage is TRBV6-5 and J usage is TRBJ1-2; no clear D. Germline V gene sequence: CDR1 MNHEY, CDR2 SVGAGI. The CDR3 is made up of 13 amino acids. V dropped 6 bases and J dropped 2 bases, with 10 bases sitting between them. The CDR3 DNA is TGTGCCAGCAGGGGCAGGACCAACTATGGCTACACCTTC. Residues: CASRGRTNYGYTF.

The chain recombines TRBV5-1 with TRBJ1-2; 9 nucleotides agree with TRBD1. Germline CDR1 and CDR2: SGHRS and YFSETQ. V shed 2 bases and J 3 bases; nucleotides not matched to a gene: 5. The CDR3 length is 15 residues. CDR3 residues: CASSLGQGLHYGYTF. The DNA of the CDR3 is TGCGCCAGCAGCTTAGGACAGGGGCTGCACTATGGCTACACCTTC.